These 26 T cell receptor beta chains came from one sample sequenced in a study of OX40 agonist ivuxolimab in advanced cancers. TCRdb's copy holds only in-frame clones and misses some; the assay was immunoSEQ multiplex PCR. Of about 55,000 clones listed, approximately 84% are singletons. The sample was CD4+ or CD8+ T cells sorted from blood, taken in a trial of the OX40 agonist ivuxolimab. These TCRs come from an adult with an advanced solid tumor such as melanoma, head and neck, liver or kidney cancer.

The chain recombines TRBV6-1 with TRBJ2-7; the D gene is possibly TRBD1 (5 bases). Germline CDR1 is MNHNS and CDR2 is SASEGT. V lost 8 bases, J lost 7 bases, and 15 bases lay in between. The CDR3 is made up of 12 amino acids. CDR3 coding DNA: TGTGCCAGCGGCAGGGCACTCGGGGAGCAGTACTTC. Protein: CASGRALGEQYF.

The V and J genes are TRBV27 and TRBJ2-2; no firm D call. The CDR3 contains 13 residues. Germline values: CDR1 MNHEY, CDR2 SMNVEV (reference sequence). V dropped 8 bases and J dropped 0 bases, with 7 bases sitting between them. CDR3 in amino acids: CASSATNTGELFF. The CDR3, as DNA: TGTGCCAGCTCAGCGACGAACACCGGGGAGCTGTTTTTT.

This sequence joins TRBV19 and TRBJ2-7, with TRBD2 identical over 8 bases. V lost 5 bases, J lost 3 bases, and 6 bases stayed unmatched. CDR1 and CDR2 from the germline V gene are LNHDA and SQIVND (reference sequence). CDR3 length: 14 residues. The CDR3 DNA sequence: TGTGCCAGTAGTGTACGGGGGGGAAGCTACGAGCAGTACTTC. Its protein is CASSVRGGSYEQYF.

The chain couples TRBV7-3 to TRBJ2-1; D might be TRBD2 (6 bases). Germline CDR1 SGHTA, CDR2 FQGTGA. The V gene lost 5 bases and the J gene lost 2 bases, with 13 bases spanning the gap. The CDR3 runs 15 residues. Here the CDR3 DNA reads TGTGCCAGCAGCCCATTAGCGGAAGCCTACAATGAGCAGTTCTTC. This sequence encodes CASSPLAEAYNEQFF.

CDR3 sequence reads: CASSVGGKAYEQYF. DNA for the CDR3: TGTGCCAGCAGCGTAGGAGGGAAGGCCTACGAGCAGTACTTC. V and J are TRBV9 and TRBJ2-7, with a tentative D call TRBD2 (5 bases). V shed 0 bases and J shed 2 bases, with 9 bases lying between them. From germline, CDR1 is SGDLS and CDR2 YYNGEE. CDR3 size: 14 residues.

On this clone itself: This same CDR3 is encoded by further DNA sequences in the sample. V and J are TRBV7-9 and TRBJ2-5; 8 bases align to TRBD2. Germline CDR1 SEHNR, CDR2 FQNEAQ (reference sequence). CDR3 size: 15 residues. Germline trimming cut 1 base from V and 5 bases from J; bases unmatched to any gene: 6. In DNA form, the CDR3 reads TGTGCCAGCAGCTTAGTCCTAGCGGGTGCTGAGACCCAGTACTTC. It translates to CASSLVLAGAETQYF. The full variable domain, in which reference TRBV7-9 and TRBJ2-5 provide the parts outside the CDR3, is DTGVSQNPRHKITKRGQNVTFRCDPISEHNRLYWYRQTLGQGPEFLTYFQNEAQLEKSRLLSDRFSAERPKGSFSTLEIQRTEQGDSAMYLCASSLVLAGAETQYFGPGTRLLVL.

The J gene is TRBJ1-4, the V gene TRBV5-4; D gene uncertain. The CDR3 covers 16 residues. Per germline, CDR1 SGHNT and CDR2 YYREEE (reference sequence). The V and J ends lost 0 bases and 3 bases respectively, with 12 bases between them. The CDR3 loop is CASSLGRTGANEKLFF. The CDR3 nucleotides are TGTGCCAGCAGCTTGGGCAGGACCGGGGCTAATGAAAAACTGTTTTTT.

The table lists this clone with a count of one. This rearrangement joins TRBV30 to TRBJ2-7, with 7 bases matching TRBD2. V trimming: 3 bases; J trimming: 4 bases; junction bases outside the gene matches: 12. The CDR3 length is 15 residues. Germline-derived CDR1 and CDR2 are GTSNPN and SVGIG (reference sequence). The CDR3 DNA sequence: TGTGCCTGGAGCTTAAGGAGGACTAGTCGGTACGAGCAGTACTTC. It yields the protein CAWSLRRTSRYEQYF.

The V gene is TRBV11-3, the J gene TRBJ1-4, with D uncertain. Germline lookup yields CDR1 SGHNT and CDR2 YENEEA. This CDR3 has 15 residues. Trimming pared 1 base from V and 5 bases from J, leaving 11 bases between. In nucleotides, the CDR3 is TGTGCCAGCAGCTTAGTTCCTTCGGCGAATGAAAAACTGTTTTTT. It specifies CASSLVPSANEKLFF.

This clone came up once. The rearrangement links TRBV5-1 to TRBJ1-2; 10 bases match TRBD1. With 4 bases clipped from V and 1 base from J, the junction kept 7 bases outside the gene matches. The CDR3 has 16 residues. Germline assignment: CDR1 SGHRS and CDR2 YFSETQ. CDR3: CASSPGTGVLNYGYTF. CDR3 nucleotide sequence: TGCGCCAGCAGCCCTGGGACAGGGGTCCTTAACTATGGCTACACCTTC. The full variable domain, completed using reference TRBV5-1 and TRBJ1-2, is KAGVTQTPRYLIKTRGQQVTLSCSPISGHRSVSWYQQTPGQGLQFLFEYFSETQRNKGNFPGRFSGRQFSNSRSEMNVSTLELGDSALYLCASSPGTGVLNYGYTFGSGTRLTVV.

The V gene is TRBV27, the J gene TRBJ1-1; D is unresolved. CDR1 is MNHEY, CDR2 SMNVEV, per germline (reference sequence). This CDR3 region has 13 residues. Trimming shortened V by 5 bases and J by 1 base, and 8 bases separated the two germline ends. The CDR3 sequence: CASSVDPNTEAFF. The CDR3, as DNA: TGTGCCAGCAGTGTCGACCCGAACACTGAAGCTTTCTTT.

The V and J genes are TRBV2 and TRBJ1-3; 9 nucleotides line up with TRBD1. The CDR3 has 16 amino acids. J gave up 3 bases and V 8 bases, and 11 bases lay outside the gene matches. Germline V gives CDR1 SNHLY, CDR2 FYNNEI. CDR3 loop: CASDNDRGSSGNTIYF. The CDR3 nucleotides are TGTGCCAGCGACAACGACAGGGGGTCTAGTGGAAACACCATATATTTT.

This chain uses TRBV7-9 with TRBJ2-3, with 9 bases that match TRBD2. Trimming at V came to 3 bases and at J to 5 bases, leaving 6 bases not matched to a gene. Germline V gives CDR1 SEHNR, CDR2 FQNEAQ (reference sequence). This CDR3 has 15 amino acids. The CDR3: CASSFSGGRGDTQYF. The CDR3 nucleotides read TGTGCCAGCAGCTTTAGCGGGGGCCGGGGAGATACGCAGTATTTT.

The J gene is TRBJ1-3, the V gene TRBV2, with TRBD1 matching over 10 bases. CDR1 SNHLY and CDR2 FYNNEI come from the germline V gene. After removal of 6 bases from V and 4 bases from J, the junction contained 12 bases not matched to a gene. This CDR3 spans 17 amino acids. Written as DNA, the CDR3 is TGTGCCAGCAGCGGACAGGGGGTTAATACAGTGGGAAACACCATATATTTT. Translation gives CASSGQGVNTVGNTIYF.

The V call is TRBV6-5, the J call TRBJ1-5; 7 positions agree with TRBD1. The CDR3 is made up of 14 amino acids. Germline lookup yields CDR1 MNHEY and CDR2 SVGAGI. The J segment lost 3 bases and the V segment lost 5 bases, leaving 4 bases of the junction unmatched. This CDR3 reads CASSTTGNNQPQHF. In DNA form, the CDR3 reads TGTGCCAGCAGTACGACAGGGAACAATCAGCCCCAGCATTTT.

On this clone itself: A read error may produce the germline difference seen at one junction end. This rearrangement joins TRBV11-1 to TRBJ2-7, with D hard to call. The CDR3 extends over 16 amino acids. In germline, CDR1 is SGHAT, CDR2 FQDESV (reference sequence). CDR3 sequence: CASSIAMTEKGVKQYF. CDR3 sequence (DNA): TGTGCCAGCAGCATAGCAATGACGGAAAAGGGTGTGAAGCAGTACTTC.

This chain links TRBV5-1 with TRBJ2-5, with D tentatively TRBD1 (5 bases). The J call is doubtful: the DNA matches TRBJ2-7 better. CDR3 length: 13 amino acids. Germline values: CDR1 SGHRS, CDR2 YFSETQ. CDR3 region: CASSLSGYYEQYF. DNA for the CDR3: TGCGCCAGCAGCTTATCAGGGTACTACGAGCAGTACTTC.

J is TRBJ1-2 and V is TRBV5-6, with D uncertain. The CDR3 consists of 12 residues. Per germline, CDR1 SGHDT and CDR2 YYEEEE. The ends were cut back, 0 bases at V and 2 bases at J, with 2 bases in the middle. CDR3 in amino acids: CASSLENYGYTF. In DNA, the CDR3 is TGTGCCAGCAGCTTGGAGAACTATGGCTACACCTTC.

This chain connects TRBV6-6 to TRBJ2-2; D is tentatively TRBD1 or TRBD2 (6 bases each). Trimming removed 0 bases at V and 12 bases at J, with 11 bases between. Germline V lookup: CDR1 MNHNY, CDR2 SVGAGI (reference sequence). CDR3 length: 13 residues. CDR3 DNA sequence: TGTGCCAGCAGTTACTCTAAGGGGGGCCAGCTGTTTTTT. Translating it yields CASSYSKGGQLFF.

This clone was counted between two and nine times. The chain carries TRBV4-1 and TRBJ1-2, with D perhaps matching TRBD1 (6 bases). V lost 3 bases and J 7 bases, leaving 9 bases between the germline ends. The V gene's germline CDR1 is MGHRA and CDR2 YSYEKL. The CDR3 is 12 amino acids. CDR3 in DNA: TGCGCCAGCAGCCAGGGGGCGCGTGGCTACACCTTC. Its protein product is CASSQGARGYTF.

The gene calls are TRBV27 and TRBJ2-1; 9 bases are shared with TRBD2. V shed 3 bases, J shed 3 bases, and the junction held 3 bases outside the gene matches. The CDR3 has 15 residues. Germline loops: CDR1 MNHEY, CDR2 SMNVEV (reference sequence). CDR3 nucleotide sequence: TGTGCCAGCAGTTTGGCGGGGGGGGGCTACAATGAGCAGTTCTTC. Protein: CASSLAGGGYNEQFF.

As DNA, the CDR3 is TGTGCCAGCAGCCGAACGTCGGGGGTGAACACTGAAGCTTTCTTT. Its protein product is CASSRTSGVNTEAFF. This chain uses TRBV7-2 with TRBJ1-1; D possibly corresponds to TRBD1 (5 bases). This CDR3 has 15 amino acids. Germline CDR1 SGHTA, CDR2 FQGNSA. V dropped 5 bases and J dropped 0 bases, with 13 bases sitting between them. The full variable domain, rest sourced from reference TRBV7-2 and TRBJ1-1, is GAGVSQSPSNKVTEKGKDVELRCDPISGHTALYWYRQSLGQGLEFLIYFQGNSAPDKSGLPSDRFSAERTGGSVSTLTIQRTQQEDSAVYLCASSRTSGVNTEAFFGQGTRLTVV.

The chain uses TRBV18 and TRBJ2-2, with D unclear. V lost 1 base to trimming and J lost 1 base, with 7 bases between them. The CDR3 consists of 15 residues. The germline V gene has CDR1 KGHSH and CDR2 LQKENI. The CDR3 loop is CASSPQVGNTGELFF. In DNA form, the CDR3 reads TGTGCCAGCTCACCACAGGTCGGGAACACCGGGGAGCTGTTTTTT.

The rearrangement joins TRBV6-1 to TRBJ2-3; possible D gene TRBD2, 7 bases. V lost 4 bases and J 4 bases, leaving 18 bases between the germline ends. Looked up from germline, CDR1 is MNHNS and CDR2 is SASEGT. The CDR3 spans 16 residues. This CDR3 reads CASSGTSGGPADTQYF. The CDR3 region has the DNA TGTGCCAGCAGTGGGACTAGTGGGGGGCCGGCAGATACGCAGTATTTT.

V gene TRBV25-1 combines with J gene TRBJ1-2; the D is unclear. CDR1 is MGHDK, CDR2 SYGVNS, per germline. V lost 6 bases to trimming and J lost 2 bases, with 22 bases between them. This CDR3 is 17 amino acids long. The CDR3 is CASRSVTLGPLNYGYTF. In DNA, the CDR3 is TGTGCCAGCAGGTCGGTGACACTGGGCCCTCTAAACTATGGCTACACCTTC.

This sequence joins TRBV18 and TRBJ1-1; the D is unclear. In germline, CDR1 is KGHSH, CDR2 LQKENI. V gave up 0 bases and J gave up 6 bases, with 8 bases separating them. This CDR3 has 13 residues. Written as DNA, the CDR3 is TGTGCCAGCTCACCACCGCAGGCGGCTGAAGCTTTCTTT. This gives the protein CASSPPQAAEAFF. Using reference TRBV18 and TRBJ1-1 for the parts outside the CDR3, the full variable domain is NAGVMQNPRHLVRRRGQEARLRCSPMKGHSHVYWYRQLPEEGLKFMVYLQKENIIDESGMPKERFSAEFPKEGPSILRIQQVVRGDSAAYFCASSPPQAAEAFFGQGTRLTVV.